This TCR beta chain stems from a study of T cell responses to AZD1222 COVID-19 vaccine. Overall study results and limits: Repertoire samples came only from after the peak T cell response. Donors, mostly white British, included more females; clonal diversity was possibly underestimated. Unmutated regions of variants are reportedly targeted by nearly half of spike-specific TCRs. Mapped onto spike, vaccine-associated CD4 TCRs spanned it and were dominant at 160-218 and 743-854.

TCRdb's copy holds only in-frame clones and misses some; the assay was immunoSEQ multiplex PCR. The table lists 55,000 to 75,000 clones, roughly 90% of them singletons. J was trimmed by 1 base and V by 1 base; bases with no gene match: 5. CDR3 length: 16 amino acids. From germline, CDR1 is SEHNR and CDR2 FQNEAQ (reference sequence). Turning to this clone: Its cognate antigen is unknown.

The starting material was peripheral blood, obtained on day 0 of AZD1222 vaccination. This clonotype was sampled from an adult in good health. The chain carries TRBV7-9 and TRBJ1-1; TRBD1 agrees at 8 bases. CDR3 sequence (DNA): TGTGCCAGCAGCTTAGACACAGGGGGAGAGAACACTGAAGCTTTCTTT. Translation gives CASSLDTGGENTEAFF.